This TCR beta chain was recorded in a study of post-analysis software for immune sequencing data. Broader study findings: Comparison of patients with controls showed 4 to 6 TRBV segments more frequent in patients, TRBV5-6, TRBV5-1 and TRBV20-1 among them.

Details on this clonotype: Its matching antigen is unknown.

This CDR3 has 16 residues. Germline trimming cut 4 bases from V and 2 bases from J; bases unmatched to any gene: 7. Germline assignment: CDR1 LNHNV and CDR2 YYDKDF (reference sequence). Prepared TCR beta cDNA libraries contained unique molecular identifiers. In TCRdb, the PCR reads were re-called with MiXCR into one record per CDR3 protein. The table includes roughly 620,000 distinct CDR3 sequences, roughly 47% detected once. The chain carries TRBV15 and TRBJ2-3, with 9 bases fitting TRBD2. The sequencing sample was made of blood. The receptor was isolated from a girl aged 5 to 17 with multiple sclerosis. CDR3 residues: CATSILASGTTDTQYF. For the CDR3, the DNA is TGTGCCACCAGCATCCTGGCTAGCGGGACCACAGATACGCAGTATTTT.